This TCR beta chain emerged from a study of OX40 agonist ivuxolimab in advanced cancers. On the study more broadly: The patients' treatment was ivuxolimab, an agonistic anti-OX40 (CD134) antibody.

The repertoire was sequenced with immunoSEQ multiplex PCR; TCRdb's copy has only in-frame clones and lacks some. Of 150,000 to 190,000 clones in the sample, roughly 94% are singletons; the top ten hold about 0.31%. This CDR3 contains 12 residues. Germline V gives CDR1 GTSNPN, CDR2 SVGIG (reference sequence). Trimming stripped 4 bases from V and 0 bases from J, with 6 bases between. The V and J genes are TRBV30 and TRBJ1-1; D gene unclear. The sample was CD4+ or CD8+ T cells sorted from blood, taken in a trial of the OX40 agonist ivuxolimab. This TCR was sampled from an adult with an advanced solid tumor such as melanoma, head and neck, liver or kidney cancer. CDR3 DNA sequence: TGTGCCTGGAATATGGTGAACACTGAAGCTTTCTTT. This sequence encodes CAWNMVNTEAFF.